This T cell receptor beta chain was sequenced during a study of Ad26.COV2.S vaccination and SARS-CoV-2 variants. Study as a whole: Administration of Ad26.COV2.S was intramuscular, either once or twice 56 days apart.

This clone was counted a few times. Treatment indicated: some 20 received Ad26.COV2.S at low or high dose, single or two shots; 5 received placebo; per-sample allocation not given. The samples date from day 63 after the first vaccine or placebo injection. The sample came from a Boston adult aged 18-55 years. This vaccine is an Ad26 vector that expresses the Wuhan-strain SARS-CoV-2 spike. Here immunoSEQ multiplex PCR was the method, and the copy in TCRdb shows in-frame clones only, minus some. The sample carries some 320,000 clones, around four fifths recorded once. CDR3 size: 12 residues. Losses at the gene ends were 9 bases for V and 8 bases for J; bases not matched to a gene: 9. Germline V lookup: CDR1 LNHDA, CDR2 SQIVND (reference sequence).

This receptor was taken from a person aged 18-60 years who received the Ad26.COV2.S COVID-19 vaccine or a placebo. This chain links TRBV19 with TRBJ1-2; 7 bases align to TRBD1. This material consisted of peripheral blood, taken in a trial of Ad26.COV2.S vaccine versus placebo. The CDR3 nucleotides read TGTGCCAGCAAACTCCAGGGGGGAGGCTACACCTTC. This translates into CASKLQGGGYTF.